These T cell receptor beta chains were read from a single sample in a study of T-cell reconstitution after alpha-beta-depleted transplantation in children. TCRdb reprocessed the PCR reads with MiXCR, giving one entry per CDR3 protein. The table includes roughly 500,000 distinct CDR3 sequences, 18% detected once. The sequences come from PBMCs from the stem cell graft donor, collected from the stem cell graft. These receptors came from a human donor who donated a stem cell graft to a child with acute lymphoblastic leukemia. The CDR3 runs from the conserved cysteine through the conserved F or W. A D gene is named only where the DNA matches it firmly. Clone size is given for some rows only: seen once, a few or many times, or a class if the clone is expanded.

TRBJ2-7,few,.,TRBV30,TGTGCCACAAAAAGACTAGGTATCTCCGCCTACGAGCAGTACTTC,CATKRLGISAYEQYF
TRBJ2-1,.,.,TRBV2,TGTGCCAGCAGTGAATTTGCGGCTAATGAGCAGTTCTTC,CASSEFAANEQFF
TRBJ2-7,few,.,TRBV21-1,.,CASPYTDPYRCDSGQSSYEQYF
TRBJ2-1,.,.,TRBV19,TGTGCCAGTAGTTCCGCGACACAGTACAATGAGCAGTTCTTC,CASSSATQYNEQFF
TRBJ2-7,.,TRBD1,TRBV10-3,TGTGCCATCAGTGAGATGTGGGACAGGTCCTCCTACGAGCAGTACTTC,CAISEMWDRSSYEQYF
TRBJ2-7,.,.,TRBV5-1,TGCGCCAGCAGTCATACAACTGACAACTACGAGCAGTACTTC,CASSHTTDNYEQYF
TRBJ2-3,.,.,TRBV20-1,TGCAGTGCTAGAGTGCGGCCGGCTGGGACAGATACGCAGTATTTT,CSARVRPAGTDTQYF
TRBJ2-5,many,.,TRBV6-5,TGTGCCAGCAGTTACTCGGCAGGGAGTCCGGAGACCCAGTACTTC,CASSYSAGSPETQYF
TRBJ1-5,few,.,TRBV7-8,TGTGCCAGCAGCTTAGAGACGGCGTATAGCAATCAGCCCCAGCATTTT,CASSLETAYSNQPQHF
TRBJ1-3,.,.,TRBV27,TGTGCCAGCAGTCTTCGGGGGATCGGAAACACCATATATTTT,CASSLRGIGNTIYF
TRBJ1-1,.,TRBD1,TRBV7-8,TGTGCCAGCAGCGGTCCCGGGACAGGGTATCCCGAAGCTTTCTTT,CASSGPGTGYPEAFF
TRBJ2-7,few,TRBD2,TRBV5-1,TGCGCCAGCAGCTTCCAATCTAGCGGATTCTCCTACGAGCAGTACTTC,CASSFQSSGFSYEQYF
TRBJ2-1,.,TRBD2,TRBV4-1,TGCGCCAGCAGCCTGGTGAAGGACGGACTAGATTCTGAGCAGTTCTTC,CASSLVKDGLDSEQFF
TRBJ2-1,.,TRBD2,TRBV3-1,TGTGCCAGCAGCCACCCGCTAGCGGGAGGGGGCAATGAGCAGTTCTTC,CASSHPLAGGGNEQFF
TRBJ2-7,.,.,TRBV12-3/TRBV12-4,TGTGCCAGCAGGGCGGCGGGACATTTGCCCGAGCAGTACTTC,CASRAAGHLPEQYF
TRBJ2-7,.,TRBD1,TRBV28,TGTGCCAGCAGTTTAGCCGGGACAGGGAGGACCTACGAGCAGTACTTC,CASSLAGTGRTYEQYF
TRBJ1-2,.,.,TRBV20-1,TGCAGTGCTCTACATGGAGGCGGTGATGGCTACACCTTC,CSALHGGGDGYTF
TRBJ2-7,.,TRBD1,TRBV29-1,TGCAGCCCCCGGACAGGGTCACTCGAGCAGTACTTC,CSPRTGSLEQYF
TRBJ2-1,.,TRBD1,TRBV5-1,TGCGCCAGCAGCCCCGGACAGGGGGCTCGGAATGAGCAGTTCTTC,CASSPGQGARNEQFF
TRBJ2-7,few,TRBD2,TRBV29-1,TGCAGCGTCCACACCGGGGGGTACGAGCAGTACTTC,CSVHTGGYEQYF
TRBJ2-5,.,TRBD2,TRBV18,TGTGCCAGCTCACCACAGTCGAGCCGACTAGCGCCTCAAGAGACCCAGTACTTC,CASSPQSSRLAPQETQYF
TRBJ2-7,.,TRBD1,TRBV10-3,TGTGCCATCGGGCACGACAGGGTCCACGAGCAGTACTTC,CAIGHDRVHEQYF
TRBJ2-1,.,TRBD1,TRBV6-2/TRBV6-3,TGTGCCAGCAGTTACCCCGGGACAGTCTACAATGAGCAGTTCTTC,CASSYPGTVYNEQFF
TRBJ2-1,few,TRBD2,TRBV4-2,TGTGCCAGCAGCCAAGGACTAGCGGGAGAGTGGCATGAGCAGTTCTTC,CASSQGLAGEWHEQFF
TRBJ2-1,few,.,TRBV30,TGTGCCTGGAGTGTGGACACGTACAATGAGCAGTTCTTC,CAWSVDTYNEQFF
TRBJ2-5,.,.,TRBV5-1,TGCGCCAGCAGCTTGGTGGACAGTCAACAAGAGACCCAGTACTTC,CASSLVDSQQETQYF
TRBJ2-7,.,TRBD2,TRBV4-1,TGCGCCAGCAGCCAAGCTCCAGGACTAGCGGGGTACGAGCAGTACTTC,CASSQAPGLAGYEQYF
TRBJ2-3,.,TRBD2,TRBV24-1,TGTGCCACCAGTGACCTGACTAGCGGACCGTCGGGTACGCAGTATTTT,CATSDLTSGPSGTQYF
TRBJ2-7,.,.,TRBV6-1,TGTGCCAGTAATCCCTACGAGCAGTACTTC,CASNPYEQYF
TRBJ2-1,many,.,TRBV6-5,TGTGCCAGCAGTTACTCACCCCGGGGATACAATGAGCAGTTCTTC,CASSYSPRGYNEQFF
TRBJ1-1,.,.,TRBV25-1,TGTGCCAGCAGTGATTTGGGGTACGAAGCTTTCTTT,CASSDLGYEAFF
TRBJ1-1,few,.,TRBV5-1,TGCGCCAGCAGTAGGGACGGGGGGATCACTGAAGCTTTCTTT,CASSRDGGITEAFF
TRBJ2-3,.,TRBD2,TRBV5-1,TGCGCCAGCAGCTCGCCCGATAAGACTAGCGCAGATACGCAGTATTTT,CASSSPDKTSADTQYF
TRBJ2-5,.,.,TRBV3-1,TGTGCCAGCAGCCAAGATAGCCCGGGGTTCCAAGAGACCCAGTACTTC,CASSQDSPGFQETQYF
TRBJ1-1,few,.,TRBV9,TGTGCCAGCAGCCCCCCAACCCTTAGCACTGAAGCTTTCTTT,CASSPPTLSTEAFF
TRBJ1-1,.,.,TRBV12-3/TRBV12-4,TGTGCCAGCACCAAAGGAGGAGGAGCTTTCTTT,CASTKGGGAFF
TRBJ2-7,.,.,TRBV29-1,TGCAGCGTTGCGGTCGGTAGCTCCTACGAGCAGTACTTC,CSVAVGSSYEQYF
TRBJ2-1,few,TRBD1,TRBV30,TGTGCCTGGAGTGTCAGGACAGGTTACAATGAGCAGTTCTTC,CAWSVRTGYNEQFF
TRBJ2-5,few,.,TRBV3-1,TGTGCCAGCAGCCAAGATCTGCGCCGCACGGAGACCCAGTACTTC,CASSQDLRRTETQYF
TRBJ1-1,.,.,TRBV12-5,TGTGCTAGTGAGAGGGACCGCACATACATGAACACTGAAGCTTTCTTT,CASERDRTYMNTEAFF
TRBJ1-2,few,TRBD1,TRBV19,TGTGCCAGTAGTATTTCGACAGGGGGCGATGGCTACACCTTC,CASSISTGGDGYTF
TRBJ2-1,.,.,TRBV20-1,TGCAGTGCTGGACCAGGGCATGAGCAGTTCTTC,CSAGPGHEQFF
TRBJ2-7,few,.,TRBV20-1,TGCAGTGCTAGAGATCCACAGGGCATCTACGAGCAGTACTTC,CSARDPQGIYEQYF
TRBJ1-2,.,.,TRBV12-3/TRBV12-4,TGTGCCAGCAGTCCGCGGGAGTCTAACTATGGCTACACCTTC,CASSPRESNYGYTF
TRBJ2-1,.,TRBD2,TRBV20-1,TGCAGTGCTAGAGATATGACTAGCGGGGAGGGGTACAATGAGCAGTTCTTC,CSARDMTSGEGYNEQFF
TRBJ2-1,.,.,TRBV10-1,TGCGCCAGCAGTGAAGTAGGGGCTAGGGTATACAATGAGCAGTTCTTC,CASSEVGARVYNEQFF
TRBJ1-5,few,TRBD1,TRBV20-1,TGCAGTGCTAGTGCCGGGACAGTTAGCAATCAGCCCCAGCATTTT,CSASAGTVSNQPQHF
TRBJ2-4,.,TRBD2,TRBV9,TGTGCCAGCAGCGAGGGACTAGCGGGAGAGGACATTCAGTACTTC,CASSEGLAGEDIQYF
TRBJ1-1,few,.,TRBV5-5,TGTGCCAGCAGCTTGACCCGGGGGCCGTACCCCCACACTGAAGCTTTCTTT,CASSLTRGPYPHTEAFF
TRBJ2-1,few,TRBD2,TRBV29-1,TGCAGCGTTGAAGGACTAGCGGTCCCCTACAATGAGCAGTTCTTC,CSVEGLAVPYNEQFF
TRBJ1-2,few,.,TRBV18,TGTGCCAGCTCACCATCCGGGGGCGATGGCTACACCTTC,CASSPSGGDGYTF
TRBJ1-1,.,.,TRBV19,TGTGCCAGTAGAAACGGGATGAACACTGAAGCTTTCTTT,CASRNGMNTEAFF
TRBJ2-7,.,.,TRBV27,TGTGCCAGCAGTTTTTTGCGTCGTTCGACAGCCCCCTACGAGCAGTACTTC,CASSFLRRSTAPYEQYF
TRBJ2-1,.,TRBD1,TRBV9,TGTGCCAGCAGCGACGGGACAGGGGGCAACAATGAGCAGTTCTTC,CASSDGTGGNNEQFF
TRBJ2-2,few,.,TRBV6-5,TGTGCCAGCAGTTACTCCGGACCCCTCGTGAGCGGGGAGCTGTTTTTT,CASSYSGPLVSGELFF
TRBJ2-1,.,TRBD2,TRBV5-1,TGCGCCAGCAGCTCTAGACTAGCGGGGGACCCCTACAATGAGCAGTTCTTC,CASSSRLAGDPYNEQFF
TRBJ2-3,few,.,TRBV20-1,TGCAGTGCCAAATATACAAATACGCAGTATTTT,CSAKYTNTQYF
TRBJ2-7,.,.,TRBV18,TGTGCCAGCTCAGTTATTGGGGGCCTAACCAGATACGAGCAGTACTTC,CASSVIGGLTRYEQYF